A single sample is the source of the 32 T cell receptor beta chains below, sequenced in a study of blood T cell repertoires in COVID-19 (dated by TCRdb to 2019 to 2021). The library was built by means of the immunoSEQ multiplex PCR assay. TCRdb mirrors the immuneACCESS table, restricted to in-frame sequences. Some clones are absent from its copies; in checked studies, under half trace to an unresolved V gene, and the reason for the others is unknown. The sample profile shows 75,000 to 100,000 clones; over 80% of them were found once. The ten biggest clones cover roughly 29% of the sample. The sequencing sample was made of peripheral blood. These receptors all stem from a woman of 80 years or more with acute or convalescent COVID-19.

A word on this clone: A much larger clone is a single base away; this may be a read error. J is TRBJ2-2 and V is TRBV5-1; no firm D call. V lost 0 bases and J lost 0, with 3 bases in between. CDR3 size: 14 residues. CDR1 and CDR2 (germline): SGHRS, YFSETQ. CDR3 residues: CASSLDSNTGELFF. CDR3 bases: TGCGCCAGCAGCTTGGACTCGAACACCGGGGAGCTGTTTTTT.

This clone turned up a few times. This sequence joins TRBV3-1 (or the pseudogene TRBV3-2) and TRBJ1-2; 7 nucleotides line up with TRBD1. This CDR3 is built from 15 residues. The V gene end was trimmed by 1 base and the J gene end by 8 bases; junction bases not matched to a gene: 10. CDR1 is LGHDT, CDR2 YNNKEL, per germline (reference sequence). The CDR3 DNA reads as TGTGCCAGCAGCCAAGCTTGGACAGGTGGGATAGGCTACACCTTC. It encodes CASSQAWTGGIGYTF.

This sequence joins TRBV11-2 and TRBJ2-7; 7 nucleotides line up with TRBD2. This CDR3 spans 13 amino acids. V shed 1 base, J shed 3 bases, and the junction held 0 bases outside the gene matches. Looked up from germline, CDR1 is SGHAT and CDR2 is FQNNGV. The chain's CDR3 is CASSLGTSYEQYF. In DNA form, the CDR3 reads TGTGCCAGCAGCTTAGGGACTAGCTACGAGCAGTACTTC. The full variable domain, in which reference TRBV11-2 and TRBJ2-7 provide the parts outside the CDR3, is EAGVAQSPRYKIIEKRQSVAFWCNPISGHATLYWYQQILGQGPKLLIQFQNNGVVDDSQLPKDRFSAERLKGVDSTLKIQPAKLEDSAVYLCASSLGTSYEQYFGPGTRLTVT.

The gene calls are TRBV20-1 and TRBJ2-7; 7 bases align to TRBD1. Trimming removed 3 bases from V and 6 bases from J; junction bases left unmatched: 2. Germline CDR1 reads DFQATT; CDR2 reads SNEGSKA (reference sequence). The CDR3 is 11 residues long. The chain's CDR3 is CSASRGREQYF. The DNA of the CDR3 is TGCAGTGCTAGTAGGGGGCGCGAGCAGTACTTC.

The gene calls are TRBV11-2 and TRBJ2-1; 13 bases align to TRBD2. The CDR3 runs to 17 residues. J lost 4 bases, V lost 5 bases, and 8 bases had no gene match. CDR1 is SGHAT and CDR2 is FQNNGV in the germline V gene. The CDR3, as DNA: TGTGCCAGCAGCCTCTCCACGGGACTAGCGGGGTACAATGAGCAGTTCTTC. This codes for CASSLSTGLAGYNEQFF.

The genes are TRBV18 and TRBJ1-4; TRBD1 aligns across 11 bases. J gave up 8 bases and V 1 base, and 3 bases lay outside the gene matches. Germline assignment: CDR1 KGHSH and CDR2 LQKENI. The CDR3 is 15 residues long. The CDR3 sequence is CASSPQGTGGEKLFF. CDR3 bases: TGTGCCAGCTCACCACAGGGGACAGGGGGAGAAAAACTGTTTTTT.

In nucleotides, the CDR3 is TGTGCCAGCAGCTACAGACAGGGATACCAAGAGACCCAGTACTTC. Protein sequence: CASSYRQGYQETQYF. The rearrangement joins TRBV5-4 to TRBJ2-5; 7 bases line up with TRBD1. The CDR3 loop spans 15 amino acids. Germline assignment: CDR1 SGHNT and CDR2 YYREEE (reference sequence). V dropped 3 bases and J dropped 0; count of bases not matched to a gene: 5.

CDR3 region: CASSEGLSGGQETQYF. In nucleotides, the CDR3 is TGTGCCAGCAGCGAGGGGTTAAGCGGGGGCCAAGAGACCCAGTACTTC. The V and J genes are TRBV9 and TRBJ2-5, with 8 bases identical to TRBD2. Germline assignment: CDR1 SGDLS and CDR2 YYNGEE. The length of the CDR3 is 16 residues. V lost 3 bases to trimming and J lost 1 base; unmatched junction nucleotides: 8.

This chain joins TRBV9 and TRBJ2-3, with TRBD2 identical over 9 bases. The CDR3 totals 14 residues. Trimming took 6 bases from V and 2 from J; bases not matched to a gene: 4. The germline V gene has CDR1 SGDLS and CDR2 YYNGEE. CDR3 nucleotide sequence: TGTGCCAGCAACCTAGCGGGATACACAGATACGCAGTATTTT. It encodes CASNLAGYTDTQYF.

This chain uses TRBV6-1 with TRBJ2-7, with 9 bases that match TRBD1. The V segment lost 1 base and the J segment 5 bases; nucleotides outside the gene matches: 6. Germline lookup yields CDR1 MNHNS and CDR2 SASEGT. CDR3 size: 15 residues. The CDR3 sequence is CASSEEGQGSHEQYF. The DNA for the CDR3 is TGTGCCAGCAGTGAAGAGGGACAGGGTTCGCACGAGCAGTACTTC.

The rearrangement links TRBV7-9 to TRBJ1-3; a weak D match, TRBD1 (6 bases). V gave up 4 bases and J gave up 9 bases, with 16 bases separating them. CDR1 is SEHNR and CDR2 is FQNEAQ in the germline V gene (reference sequence). The CDR3 has 14 residues. The CDR3 DNA reads as TGTGCCAGCAGCTATTCAGGGGATACGGGCACCATATATTTT. As protein: CASSYSGDTGTIYF.

The table lists this clone with a count of one. The chain has TRBV3-1 (or the pseudogene TRBV3-2) and TRBJ2-3; TRBD1 matches 7 bases. Germline V gives CDR1 LGHDT, CDR2 YNNKEL (reference sequence). The J segment lost 6 bases and the V segment lost 1 base, leaving 4 bases of the junction unmatched. The CDR3 has 14 amino acids. DNA for the CDR3: TGTGCCAGCAGCCAAGGGATGACAGGGGATACGCAGTATTTT. Its translation: CASSQGMTGDTQYF.

The V call is TRBV7-8, the J call TRBJ2-5; D gene ambiguous. The V end lost 4 bases, the J end lost 4 bases, and 7 bases lay between the germline ends. The length of the CDR3 is 12 residues. Germline V CDR1 and CDR2: SGHVS, FQNEAQ. CDR3 in amino acids: CASSSTGETQYF. The CDR3 nucleotides are TGTGCCAGCAGCTCAACCGGAGAGACCCAGTACTTC.

This chain connects TRBV10-3 to TRBJ2-7; D might be TRBD1 (5 bases). Germline lookup yields CDR1 ENHRY and CDR2 SYGVKD. Trimming removed 5 bases at V and 5 bases at J, with 16 bases between. The CDR3 sequence is 14 residues long. The CDR3 DNA follows: TGTGCCATCAGTAAGGGCAGGGAAGGCGACGAGCAGTACTTC. Protein sequence: CAISKGREGDEQYF.

There are a few counts of this clone. The J gene is TRBJ2-5, the V gene TRBV7-9, with TRBD1 matching 7 bases. Unmatched junction bases numbered 3, after V lost 1 base and J lost 1 base. The CDR3 loop spans 15 amino acids. CDR1 and CDR2 from the germline V gene are SEHNR and FQNEAQ (reference sequence). The CDR3 here is CASSLGAGGQETQYF. The CDR3 coding sequence is TGTGCCAGCAGCTTAGGGGCAGGGGGCCAAGAGACCCAGTACTTC. Supplemented by reference TRBV7-9 and TRBJ2-5, the full variable domain reads DTGVSQNPRHKITKRGQNVTFRCDPISEHNRLYWYRQTLGQGPEFLTYFQNEAQLEKSRLLSDRFSAERPKGSFSTLEIQRTEQGDSAMYLCASSLGAGGQETQYFGPGTRLLVL.

This chain joins TRBV5-1 and TRBJ1-1, with unresolved D. Trimming pared 4 bases from V and 1 base from J, leaving 11 bases between. The CDR3 has 14 residues. CDR1 is SGHRS and CDR2 is YFSETQ in the germline V gene. The CDR3 here is CASSPEMGNTEAFF. CDR3 coding DNA: TGCGCCAGCAGCCCGGAGATGGGGAACACTGAAGCTTTCTTT.

The rearrangement uses TRBV6-6 and TRBJ2-7; TRBD2 matches at 9 bases. Germline-derived CDR1 and CDR2 are MNHNY and SVGAGI (reference sequence). The length of the CDR3 is 13 residues. Losses at the gene ends were 2 bases for V and 4 bases for J; bases not matched to a gene: 0. CDR3 nucleotide sequence: TGTGCCAGCAGTTACACTAGCGGGTACGAGCAGTACTTC. Residues: CASSYTSGYEQYF.

This chain links TRBV11-2 with TRBJ2-5, with a possible D match to TRBD2 (5 bases). Trimming took off 6 bases at V and 5 bases at J, with 28 bases between the two ends. The CDR3 totals 18 residues. The V gene's germline CDR1 is SGHAT and CDR2 FQNNGV. CDR3 sequence reads: CASRQTPHPSNYGETQYF. The CDR3 DNA is TGTGCCAGCAGACAGACCCCACACCCTAGCAATTATGGCGAGACCCAGTACTTC.

The rearrangement joins TRBV6-5 to TRBJ2-6; D might be TRBD1 (5 bases). V was cut by 6 bases and J by 1 base, with 10 bases left in between. Per the germline V gene, CDR1 is MNHEY and CDR2 is SVGAGI. The CDR3 runs to 15 residues. CDR3 DNA sequence: TGTGCCAGCAGCCAAGGGGTTTCTGGGGCCAACGTCCTGACTTTC. This encodes CASSQGVSGANVLTF.

This chain joins TRBV29-1 and TRBJ2-2; the match to TRBD1 covers 8 bases. Trimming at V came to 5 bases and at J to 2 bases, leaving 10 bases not matched to a gene. Germline V gene data show CDR1 as SQVTM and CDR2 as ANQGSEA. This CDR3 region has 16 residues. The chain's CDR3 is CSVRGSDRANTGELFF. CDR3 coding DNA: TGCAGCGTTCGGGGGTCGGACAGGGCTAACACCGGGGAGCTGTTTTTT.

The rearrangement links TRBV5-1 to TRBJ2-1, with TRBD1 matching 9 bases. The V segment lost 7 bases and the J segment 5 bases; nucleotides outside the gene matches: 1. From germline, CDR1 is SGHRS and CDR2 YFSETQ. The CDR3 loop spans 12 amino acids. The CDR3 nucleotides read TGCGCCAGCGGGACAGGGAACAATGAGCAGTTCTTC. Protein sequence: CASGTGNNEQFF.

V usage is TRBV9 and J usage is TRBJ2-1, with a weak D call TRBD1 (6 bases). V was pared by 1 base and J by 8 bases, with 10 bases between. The germline CDR1 and CDR2 sequences are SGDLS and YYNGEE. The CDR3 has 13 amino acids. This chain's CDR3 is CASSVQGRDEQFF. As DNA, the CDR3 is TGTGCCAGCAGCGTACAGGGGCGCGATGAGCAGTTCTTC. The entire variable domain, with the rest obtained from reference TRBV9 and TRBJ2-1, is as follows: DSGVTQTPKHLITATGQRVTLRCSPRSGDLSVYWYQQSLDQGLQFLIQYYNGEERAKGNILERFSAQQFPDLHSELNLSSLELGDSALYFCASSVQGRDEQFFGPGTRLTVL.

CDR3 sequence reads: CATGGLAGTDTQYF. The CDR3 DNA reads as TGTGCCACCGGCGGACTAGCGGGGACAGATACGCAGTATTTT. The chain couples TRBV28 to TRBJ2-3, with 12 positions matching TRBD2. J gave up 3 bases and V 10 bases, and 5 bases lay outside the gene matches. The CDR3 spans 14 residues. CDR1 MDHEN and CDR2 SYDVKM come from the germline V gene.

This chain links TRBV11-2 with TRBJ2-1; TRBD2 might be the D (5 bases). This CDR3 is built from 14 residues. Germline CDR1 reads SGHAT; CDR2 reads FQNNGV. V dropped 6 bases and J dropped 5 bases, with 14 bases sitting between them. In nucleotides, the CDR3 is TGTGCCAGCAGTGTCCACCGGGAAAACAATGAGCAGTTCTTC. It codes for CASSVHRENNEQFF.

V gene TRBV5-1 combines with J gene TRBJ1-3, with D uncertain. V was shortened by 1 base and J by 0 bases, with 5 bases between the two germline ends. Looked up from germline, CDR1 is SGHRS and CDR2 is YFSETQ. The CDR3 sequence is 14 residues long. The CDR3 DNA follows: TGCGCCAGCAGCTTGACAAGCTCTGGAAACACCATATATTTT. It codes for CASSLTSSGNTIYF. Full variable domain (outside the CDR3, taken from reference TRBV5-1 and TRBJ1-3): KAGVTQTPRYLIKTRGQQVTLSCSPISGHRSVSWYQQTPGQGLQFLFEYFSETQRNKGNFPGRFSGRQFSNSRSEMNVSTLELGDSALYLCASSLTSSGNTIYFGEGSWLTVV.

V is TRBV4-3 and J is TRBJ2-1; a possible D gene is TRBD1 (6 bases). This CDR3 contains 15 residues. Trimming removed 1 base at V and 2 bases at J, with 9 bases between. Germline CDR1 and CDR2: LGHNA and YSLEER. CDR3 coding DNA: TGCGCCAGCAGCCAAGCCGGGACACCCTACAATGAGCAGTTCTTC. Encoded protein: CASSQAGTPYNEQFF.

This chain connects TRBV10-1 to TRBJ2-2; D perhaps matches TRBD2 (5 bases). Germline V CDR1 and CDR2: WNHNN, SYGVQD (reference sequence). Trimming removed 3 bases from V and 5 bases from J, with 19 bases in between. The CDR3 is 17 residues long. CDR3 protein: CASSDVGKGQRTGELFF. Written as DNA, the CDR3 is TGCGCCAGCAGTGACGTTGGGAAGGGCCAGCGGACCGGGGAGCTGTTTTTT.

The J gene is TRBJ2-1, the V gene TRBV3-1 (or the pseudogene TRBV3-2), with D perhaps matching TRBD2 (6 bases). This CDR3 comprises 16 residues. Trimming removed 2 bases at V and 2 bases at J, with 13 bases between. Germline V gene sequence: CDR1 LGHDT, CDR2 YNNKEL (reference sequence). CDR3 in amino acids: CASSQTRASAYNEQFF. The CDR3 DNA sequence: TGTGCCAGCAGCCAAACGCGGGCTAGCGCCTACAATGAGCAGTTCTTC.

The chain's CDR3 is CASSNGPTGELFF. CDR3 coding DNA: TGCGCCAGCAGCAATGGGCCCACCGGGGAGCTGTTTTTT. V usage is TRBV5-1 and J usage is TRBJ2-2; no firm D call. The CDR3 spans 13 residues. The germline V gene encodes CDR1 SGHRS and CDR2 YFSETQ. V lost 4 bases and J lost 4, with 8 bases in between.

The J gene is TRBJ1-4, the V gene TRBV2, with 8 bases matching TRBD1. The CDR3 is made up of 13 amino acids. Trimming at V came to 8 bases and at J to 6 bases, leaving 5 bases not matched to a gene. Germline V gene sequence: CDR1 SNHLY, CDR2 FYNNEI. The CDR3 loop reads CASRDRRDEKLFF. Here the CDR3 DNA reads TGTGCCAGCCGGGACAGGAGGGATGAAAAACTGTTTTTT.

This chain links TRBV27 with TRBJ2-1; 11 nucleotides agree with TRBD2. V was clipped by 5 bases and J by 3 bases; unmatched bases: 6. CDR1 and CDR2 (germline): MNHEY, SMNVEV (reference sequence). This CDR3 is built from 16 residues. As DNA, the CDR3 is TGTGCCAGCAGTATGACGACTAGCGGGGTCTACAATGAGCAGTTCTTC. Amino acids: CASSMTTSGVYNEQFF.

The CDR3 region has the DNA TGTGCCAGCAGCTTAGGGCTAGCGGGAGACCCAGATACGCAGTATTTT. Its protein is CASSLGLAGDPDTQYF. The chain couples TRBV7-2 to TRBJ2-3; 10 nucleotides align to TRBD2. The CDR3 runs 16 residues. Germline V gene lookup returns CDR1 SGHTA and CDR2 FQGNSA. The ends lost 1 base at V and 4 bases at J; junction bases unmatched: 5.